A selection of T cell receptor beta chains follows, all from one sample in a study of blood T cells in healthy people across ages. One entry per CDR3 protein, called by TCRdb with MiXCR from the 5' RACE reads. The sample comprises about 1.8 million distinct CDR3 sequences, about 50% of which are singletons, and about 2.1% rests with the top ten. The source material was blood. These receptors originate from a woman in her thirties or forties in good health. Each CDR3 is given with its conserved first and last residue. The order of the fields is J gene, V gene, CDR3 protein.

TRBJ1-1	TRBV5-1	CASSRGVRPQNTEAFF
NA	TRBV6-5	CASSYRNSHEQYF
TRBJ1-2	TRBV12-3/TRBV12-4	CASSSFTLTGGYTF
TRBJ2-7	TRBV20-1	CSERGRSSYEQYF
TRBJ2-3	TRBV4-3	CASSQGGGAFTQYF
TRBJ2-7	TRBV9	CAGSGQGAVYSYEQYF
TRBJ2-1	TRBV2	CASSDGLAGDNEQFF
TRBJ2-1	TRBV4-3	CASSQDRGLSSYNEQFF
TRBJ2-3	TRBV28	CASCPGPSTDTQYF
TRBJ2-4	TRBV29-1	CSVAGIAKNIQYF
TRBJ2-5	TRBV5-1	CASSFPDTETQYF
TRBJ1-5	TRBV19	CATDEWRGSNQPQHF
TRBJ2-7	TRBV6-5	CASGTGISSYEQYF
TRBJ2-3	TRBV29-1	CSVEAPGTGGADTQYF
TRBJ2-7	TRBV3-1	CASSQEGRTGEQGRAYEQYF
TRBJ2-7	TRBV29-1	CSGNDSYEQYF
TRBJ2-3	TRBV20-1	CSVDRDTQYF
TRBJ2-3	TRBV6-5	CASRDGQITQYF
TRBJ2-1	TRBV20-1	CSARARVFRNEQFF
TRBJ1-1	TRBV7-8	CASSFDQGNTEAFF
TRBJ2-6	TRBV9	CASSAASPGHSAGANVLTF
TRBJ2-7	TRBV29-1	CSGWTGIQYEQYF
TRBJ2-1	TRBV25-1	CASSDQAGVNEQFF
NA	TRBV4-2	CASSSKTAGETYEQYF
TRBJ2-1	TRBV7-3	CASSLRGGRDEQFF
TRBJ2-3	TRBV13	CASSFVQPRDTQYF
TRBJ2-1	TRBV27	CASTSGHSSEQFF
TRBJ1-6	TRBV15	CATSKGGGRFNSPLHF
TRBJ2-3	TRBV9	CASSEVRSTDTQYF
TRBJ2-7	TRBV10-2	CASSDGTSGYYEQYF
TRBJ2-7	TRBV7-8	CASSLTQGGNHQYF
TRBJ1-2	TRBV6-6	CASTYLLTGKGGYTF
TRBJ1-2	TRBV4-2	CASSQEMGYTF
TRBJ1-5	TRBV20-1	CSASFRGRYGQPQHF
NA	TRBV5-1	CASSSWTGSHEQYF
TRBJ1-4	TRBV27	CASSKVGEKLFF
TRBJ2-5	TRBV28	CASSLSSDSQETQYF
TRBJ2-5	TRBV10-2	CATGGDGVSETQYF
TRBJ2-5	TRBV28	CASGAPYGGQYF
TRBJ2-5	TRBV15	CATSRKSGLAGQETQYF
TRBJ1-2	TRBV4-1	CASSQDLTATKNYGYTF
NA	TRBV29-1	CSGGDRVEQYF
TRBJ1-2	TRBV12-3/TRBV12-4	CASTLTPPGVYGYTF
TRBJ2-1	TRBV2	CASSAGQGVRDEQFF
TRBJ2-1	TRBV4-3	CASSQEIIYEQFF
TRBJ2-5	TRBV20-1	CSARMARLETQYF
TRBJ2-7	TRBV6-5	CASTLGTGNGYYEQYF
TRBJ2-3	TRBV20-1	CSASPIAMITDTQYF
TRBJ2-5	TRBV7-2	CASTTGLAGETQYF
TRBJ2-7	TRBV28	CASSSPGDPSSYEQYF
TRBJ1-2	TRBV7-2	CASSFVDYGYTF
TRBJ1-2	TRBV4-1	CASGTGDGYTF
NA	TRBV9	CASSAGEGVWETQYF
TRBJ1-2	TRBV5-1	CASSLVGVMDGYTF
TRBJ1-2	TRBV6-1	CASSEGGRYGYTF
TRBJ2-3	TRBV20-1	CSAETGGAGTDTQYF
TRBJ2-1	TRBV27	CASGSFTSGGYNEQFF
NA	TRBV14	CASSPPGQGVHEQYF
TRBJ2-7	TRBV15	CATSRAGRTYEQYF